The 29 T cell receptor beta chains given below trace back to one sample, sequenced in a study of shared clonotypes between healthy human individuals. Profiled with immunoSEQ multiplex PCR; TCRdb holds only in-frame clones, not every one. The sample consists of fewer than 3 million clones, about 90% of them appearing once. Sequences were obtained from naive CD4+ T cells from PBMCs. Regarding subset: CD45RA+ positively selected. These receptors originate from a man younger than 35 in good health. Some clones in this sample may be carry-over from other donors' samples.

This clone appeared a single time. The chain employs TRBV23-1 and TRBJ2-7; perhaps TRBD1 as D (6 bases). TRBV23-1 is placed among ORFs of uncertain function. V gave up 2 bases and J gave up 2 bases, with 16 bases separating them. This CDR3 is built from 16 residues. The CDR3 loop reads CASSQIPDSSTYEQYF. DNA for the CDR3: TGCGCCAGCAGTCAAATTCCGGACAGTTCTACCTACGAGCAGTACTTC.

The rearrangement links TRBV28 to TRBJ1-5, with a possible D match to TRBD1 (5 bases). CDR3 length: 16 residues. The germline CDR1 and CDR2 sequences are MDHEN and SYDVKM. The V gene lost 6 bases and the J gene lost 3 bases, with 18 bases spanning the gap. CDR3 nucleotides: TGTGCCAGCAGCATCTTAGGGGCGCTGCTCAATCAGCCCCAGCATTTT. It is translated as CASSILGALLNQPQHF.

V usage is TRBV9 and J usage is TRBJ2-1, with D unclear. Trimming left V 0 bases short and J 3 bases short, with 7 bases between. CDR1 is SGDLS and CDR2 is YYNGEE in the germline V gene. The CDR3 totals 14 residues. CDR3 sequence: CASSVASNYNEQFF. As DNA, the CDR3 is TGTGCCAGCAGCGTAGCTAGTAACTACAATGAGCAGTTCTTC. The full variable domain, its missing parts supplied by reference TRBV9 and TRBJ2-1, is DSGVTQTPKHLITATGQRVTLRCSPRSGDLSVYWYQQSLDQGLQFLIQYYNGEERAKGNILERFSAQQFPDLHSELNLSSLELGDSALYFCASSVASNYNEQFFGPGTRLTVL.

CDR3 in amino acids: CASSSRTSAYEQYF. In nucleotides, the CDR3 is TGTGCCAGCAGCTCCCGGACTAGCGCATACGAGCAGTACTTC. V is TRBV7-2 and J is TRBJ2-7, with TRBD2 matching 9 bases. Per germline, CDR1 SGHTA and CDR2 FQGNSA. CDR3 length equals 14 residues. Germline trimming cut 4 bases from V and 4 bases from J; bases unmatched to any gene: 5. Variable domain in full (rest from reference TRBV7-2 and TRBJ2-7): GAGVSQSPSNKVTEKGKDVELRCDPISGHTALYWYRQSLGQGLEFLIYFQGNSAPDKSGLPSDRFSAERTGGSVSTLTIQRTQQEDSAVYLCASSSRTSAYEQYFGPGTRLTVT.

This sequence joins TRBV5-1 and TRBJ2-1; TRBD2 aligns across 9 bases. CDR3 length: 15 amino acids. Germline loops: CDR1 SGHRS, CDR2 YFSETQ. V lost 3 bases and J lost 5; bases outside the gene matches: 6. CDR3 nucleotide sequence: TGCGCCAGCAGCTGGGCGTTAGCGGGAGACAATGAGCAGTTCTTC. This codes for CASSWALAGDNEQFF.

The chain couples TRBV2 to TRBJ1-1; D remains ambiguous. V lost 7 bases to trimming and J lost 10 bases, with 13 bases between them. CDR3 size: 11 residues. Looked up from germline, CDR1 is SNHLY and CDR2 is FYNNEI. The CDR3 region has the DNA TGTGCCAGCACTCGACCTCAAGGAGCTTTCTTT. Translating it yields CASTRPQGAFF.

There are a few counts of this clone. The CDR3 sequence is CSAPKGPLNTEAFF. CDR3 in DNA: TGCAGTGCCCCTAAAGGGCCTTTGAACACTGAAGCTTTCTTT. The V and J genes are TRBV29-1 and TRBJ1-1; D is unclear. From germline, CDR1 is SQVTM and CDR2 ANQGSEA. The length of the CDR3 is 14 residues.

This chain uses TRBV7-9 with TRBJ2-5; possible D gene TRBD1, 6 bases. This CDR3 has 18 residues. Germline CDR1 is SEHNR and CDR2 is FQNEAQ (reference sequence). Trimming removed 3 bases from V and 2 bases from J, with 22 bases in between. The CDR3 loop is CASSFPQRQAQRQETQYF. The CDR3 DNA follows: TGTGCCAGCAGCTTCCCACAAAGACAGGCACAGAGGCAAGAGACCCAGTACTTC.

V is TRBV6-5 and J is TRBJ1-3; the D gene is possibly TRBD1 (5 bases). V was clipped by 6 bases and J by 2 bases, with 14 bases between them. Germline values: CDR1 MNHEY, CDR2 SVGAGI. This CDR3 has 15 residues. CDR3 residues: CASRMGGVPGNTIYF. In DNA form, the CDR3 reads TGTGCCAGCAGAATGGGAGGGGTCCCTGGAAACACCATATATTTT.

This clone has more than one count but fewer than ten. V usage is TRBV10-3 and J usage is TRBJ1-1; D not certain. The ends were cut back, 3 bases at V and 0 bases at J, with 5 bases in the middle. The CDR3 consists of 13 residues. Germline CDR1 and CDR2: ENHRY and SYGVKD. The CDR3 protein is CAISEFVNTEAFF. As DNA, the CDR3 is TGTGCCATCAGTGAATTCGTGAACACTGAAGCTTTCTTT.

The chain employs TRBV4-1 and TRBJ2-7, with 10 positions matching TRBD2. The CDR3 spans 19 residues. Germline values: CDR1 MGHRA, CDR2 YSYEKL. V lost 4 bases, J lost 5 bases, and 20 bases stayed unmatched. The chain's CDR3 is CASSLWVGLAGVPPHEQYF. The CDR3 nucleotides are TGCGCCAGCAGCCTGTGGGTTGGTCTAGCGGGAGTACCCCCCCACGAGCAGTACTTC.

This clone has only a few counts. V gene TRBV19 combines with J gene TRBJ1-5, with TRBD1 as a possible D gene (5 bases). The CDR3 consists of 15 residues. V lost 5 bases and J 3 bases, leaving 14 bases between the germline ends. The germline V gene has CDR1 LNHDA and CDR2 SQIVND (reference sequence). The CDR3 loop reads CASSARDGFNQPQHF. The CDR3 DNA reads TGTGCCAGTAGTGCTCGGGACGGATTCAATCAGCCCCAGCATTTT.

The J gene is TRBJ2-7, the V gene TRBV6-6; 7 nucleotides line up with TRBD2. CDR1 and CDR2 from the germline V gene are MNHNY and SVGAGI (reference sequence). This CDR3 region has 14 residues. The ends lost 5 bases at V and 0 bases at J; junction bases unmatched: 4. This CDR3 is CASSTPSGSYEQYF. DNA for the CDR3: TGTGCCAGCAGTACCCCTAGCGGCTCCTACGAGCAGTACTTC.

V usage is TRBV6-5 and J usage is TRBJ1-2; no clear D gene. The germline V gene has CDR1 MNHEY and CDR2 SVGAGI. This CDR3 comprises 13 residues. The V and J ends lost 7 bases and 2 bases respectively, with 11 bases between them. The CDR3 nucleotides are TGTGCCAGCATCCGGGGATTGAACTATGGCTACACCTTC. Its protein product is CASIRGLNYGYTF.

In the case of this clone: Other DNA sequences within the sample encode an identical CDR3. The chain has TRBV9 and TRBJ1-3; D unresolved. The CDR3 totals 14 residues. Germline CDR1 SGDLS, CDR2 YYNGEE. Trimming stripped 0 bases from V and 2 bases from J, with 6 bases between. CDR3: CASSVGQPGNTIYF. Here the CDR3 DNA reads TGTGCCAGCAGCGTAGGACAACCTGGAAACACCATATATTTT.

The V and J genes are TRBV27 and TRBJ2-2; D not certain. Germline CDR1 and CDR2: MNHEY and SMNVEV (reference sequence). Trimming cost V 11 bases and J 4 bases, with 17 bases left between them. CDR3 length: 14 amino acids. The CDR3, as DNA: TGTGCCGCCGGACGAGGATCGTCCACCGGGGAGCTGTTTTTT. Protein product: CAAGRGSSTGELFF.

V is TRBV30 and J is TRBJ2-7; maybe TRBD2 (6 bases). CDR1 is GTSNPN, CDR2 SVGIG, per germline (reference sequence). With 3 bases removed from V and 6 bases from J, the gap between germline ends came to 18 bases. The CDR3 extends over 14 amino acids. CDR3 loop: CAWRWAGSWGEQYF. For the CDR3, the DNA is TGTGCCTGGAGGTGGGCGGGGTCCTGGGGCGAGCAGTACTTC.

The CDR3 coding sequence is TGTGCCAGCAGCTTGGGGATGGGACTTAACTATGGCTACACCTTC. Protein sequence: CASSLGMGLNYGYTF. The chain joins TRBV5-5 to TRBJ1-2; a possible D gene is TRBD1 (5 bases). Germline V lookup: CDR1 SGHKS, CDR2 YYEKEE (reference sequence). The germline V and J ends were trimmed by 0 bases and 1 base, with 10 bases remaining between them. The CDR3 contains 15 residues.

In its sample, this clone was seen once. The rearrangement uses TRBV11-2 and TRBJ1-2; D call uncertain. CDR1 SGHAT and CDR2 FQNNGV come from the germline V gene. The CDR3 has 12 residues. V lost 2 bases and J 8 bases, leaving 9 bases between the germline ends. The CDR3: CASSLFYEGYTF. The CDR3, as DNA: TGTGCCAGCAGCTTATTTTATGAGGGCTACACCTTC.

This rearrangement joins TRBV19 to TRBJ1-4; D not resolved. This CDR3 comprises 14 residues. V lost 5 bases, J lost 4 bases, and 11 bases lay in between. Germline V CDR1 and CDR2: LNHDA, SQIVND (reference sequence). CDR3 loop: CASSYGLDNEKLFF. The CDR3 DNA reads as TGTGCCAGTAGTTACGGCTTGGATAATGAAAAACTGTTTTTT.

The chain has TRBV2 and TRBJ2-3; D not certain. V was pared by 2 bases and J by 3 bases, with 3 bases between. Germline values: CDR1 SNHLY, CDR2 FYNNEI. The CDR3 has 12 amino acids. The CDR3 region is CASSENTDTQYF. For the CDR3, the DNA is TGTGCCAGCAGTGAAAATACAGATACGCAGTATTTT.

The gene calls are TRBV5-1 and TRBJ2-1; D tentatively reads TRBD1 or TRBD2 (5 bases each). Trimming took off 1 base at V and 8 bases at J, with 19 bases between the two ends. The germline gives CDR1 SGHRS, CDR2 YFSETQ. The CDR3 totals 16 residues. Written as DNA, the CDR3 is TGCGCCAGCAGCTTGATAGTGGGAGACATAGGGGATGAGCAGTTCTTC. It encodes CASSLIVGDIGDEQFF. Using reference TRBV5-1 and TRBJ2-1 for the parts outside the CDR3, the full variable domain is KAGVTQTPRYLIKTRGQQVTLSCSPISGHRSVSWYQQTPGQGLQFLFEYFSETQRNKGNFPGRFSGRQFSNSRSEMNVSTLELGDSALYLCASSLIVGDIGDEQFFGPGTRLTVL.

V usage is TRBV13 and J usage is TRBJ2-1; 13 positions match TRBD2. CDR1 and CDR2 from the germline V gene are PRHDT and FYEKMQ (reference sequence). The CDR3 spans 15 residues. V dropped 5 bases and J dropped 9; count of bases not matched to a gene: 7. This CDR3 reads CASSRGLAGVIEQFF. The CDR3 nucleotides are TGTGCCAGCAGCCGAGGACTAGCGGGAGTTATTGAGCAGTTCTTC.

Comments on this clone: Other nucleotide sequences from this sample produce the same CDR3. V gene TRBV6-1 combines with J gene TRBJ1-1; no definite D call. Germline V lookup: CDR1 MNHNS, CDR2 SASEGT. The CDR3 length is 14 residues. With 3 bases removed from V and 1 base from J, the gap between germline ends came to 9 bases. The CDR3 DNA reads TGTGCCAGCAGTGAGGGGTGGGAGAACACTGAAGCTTTCTTT. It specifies CASSEGWENTEAFF.

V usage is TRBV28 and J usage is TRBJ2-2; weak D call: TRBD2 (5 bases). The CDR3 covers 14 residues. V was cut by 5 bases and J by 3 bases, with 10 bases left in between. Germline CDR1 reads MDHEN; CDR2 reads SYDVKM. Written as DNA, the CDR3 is TGTGCCAGCAGTGTGGGAGCCTACACCGGGGAGCTGTTTTTT. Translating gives CASSVGAYTGELFF.

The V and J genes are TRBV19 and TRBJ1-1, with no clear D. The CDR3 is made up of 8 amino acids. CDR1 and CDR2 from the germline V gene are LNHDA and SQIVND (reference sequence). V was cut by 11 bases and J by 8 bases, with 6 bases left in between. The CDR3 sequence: CAGGEAFF. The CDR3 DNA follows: TGTGCCGGTGGAGAAGCTTTCTTT.

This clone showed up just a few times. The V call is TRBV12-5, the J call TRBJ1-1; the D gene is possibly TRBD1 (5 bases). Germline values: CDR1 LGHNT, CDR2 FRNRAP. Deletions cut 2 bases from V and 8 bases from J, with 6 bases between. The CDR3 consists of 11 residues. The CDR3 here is CASGLRGEAFF. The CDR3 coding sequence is TGTGCTAGTGGTTTGAGGGGCGAAGCTTTCTTT.

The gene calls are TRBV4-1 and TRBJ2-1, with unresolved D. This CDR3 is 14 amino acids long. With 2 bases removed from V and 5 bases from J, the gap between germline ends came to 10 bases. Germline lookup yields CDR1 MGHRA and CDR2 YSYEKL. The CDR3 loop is CASSQPVRDNEQFF. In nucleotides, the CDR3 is TGCGCCAGCAGCCAACCCGTTCGTGACAATGAGCAGTTCTTC.

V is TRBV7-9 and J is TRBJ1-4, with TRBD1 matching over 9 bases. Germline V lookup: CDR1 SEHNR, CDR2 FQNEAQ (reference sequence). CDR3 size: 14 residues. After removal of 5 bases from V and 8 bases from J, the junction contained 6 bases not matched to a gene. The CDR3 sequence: CASSPGQGPEKLFF. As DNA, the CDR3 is TGTGCCAGCAGCCCGGGACAGGGACCCGAAAAACTGTTTTTT. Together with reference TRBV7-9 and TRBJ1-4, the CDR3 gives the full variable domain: DTGVSQNPRHKITKRGQNVTFRCDPISEHNRLYWYRQTLGQGPEFLTYFQNEAQLEKSRLLSDRFSAERPKGSFSTLEIQRTEQGDSAMYLCASSPGQGPEKLFFGSGTQLSVL.